The T cell receptor (beta chain) described here comes from a study of T cell repertoires in cytomegalovirus infection. Overall study: Both CMV infection and a matching HLA type were indicated by public TCR beta signatures.

Via MiXCR, TCRdb re-called the reads, giving one row per CDR3 protein. This sample has around 450,000 distinct CDR3 sequences, with approximately 30% found just once. Worth noting for this clonotype: As yet, its antigen is unknown.

Germline-derived CDR1 and CDR2 are MNHEY and SVGAGI. The CDR3 is 15 amino acids. Unmatched junction bases numbered 6, after V lost 6 bases and J lost 4 bases. Overall study findings and caveats: Individuals carrying CMV plus the relevant HLA were identified by cumulative frequency of public TCR beta families. In two of eight donors, the top clonotype was HLA-C-restricted CMV-specific.

What was sequenced was PBMCs. The sequence was obtained from a human donor in good health (CMV status not recorded). Some clones in this sample may be carry-over from other donors' samples. The chain is built from TRBV6-5 and TRBJ1-6, with 7 bases fitting TRBD1. The CDR3 protein is CASRERGQYNSPLHF. The CDR3 nucleotides are TGTGCCAGCAGGGAACGGGGACAGTATAATTCACCCCTCCACTTT.